These 14 T cell receptor beta chains came from one sample sequenced in a study of blood T cell repertoires in COVID-19 (dated by TCRdb to the early 2020s). Preparation of the library involved the immunoSEQ multiplex PCR assay. Imported from immuneACCESS, the table was reduced by TCRdb to in-frame sequences with V and J called. These copies leave out some clones; in studies compared against another copy, an unresolved V gene accounts for under half, and the cause of the remainder is not known. The table for this sample lists some 110,000 clones; roughly 80% of them were counted only once. About 2.7% of the sample is taken by the ten largest. The sequenced sample was peripheral blood. The receptors originated from a man aged 45 to 65 with acute or convalescent COVID-19.

This clone was seen just once. V usage is TRBV2 and J usage is TRBJ2-1; tentative D call: TRBD2 (5 bases). In germline, CDR1 is SNHLY, CDR2 FYNNEI. The V gene lost 4 bases and the J gene lost 4 bases, with 17 bases spanning the gap. The CDR3 spans 16 residues. The CDR3 sequence is CASSVLSDWIYNEQFF. CDR3 bases: TGTGCCAGCAGTGTTTTATCGGACTGGATATACAATGAGCAGTTCTTC.

This clone was recorded only once. In DNA form, the CDR3 reads TGTGCCAGCAGCCAGGTTACGGAGTTCCCCTACGAGCAGTACTTC. It yields the protein CASSQVTEFPYEQYF. V usage is TRBV3-1 (or the pseudogene TRBV3-2) and J usage is TRBJ2-7, with no clear D. V was trimmed by 3 bases and J by 2 bases, leaving 14 bases between them. The germline gives CDR1 LGHDT, CDR2 YNNKEL (reference sequence). This CDR3 spans 15 amino acids.

This chain links TRBV28 with TRBJ2-7; 7 bases agree with TRBD2. This CDR3 region has 16 residues. Trimming removed 5 bases from V and 4 bases from J; junction bases left unmatched: 14. Germline CDR1 and CDR2: MDHEN and SYDVKM. The CDR3 sequence: CASSQFMGEGLYEQYF. The CDR3, as DNA: TGTGCCAGCAGTCAGTTTATGGGGGAGGGCCTTTACGAGCAGTACTTC.

This clone was seen only a few times. Other DNA sequences of this sample code for an identical CDR3. This chain joins TRBV6-6 and TRBJ2-1; perhaps TRBD2 as D (6 bases). Trimming removed 2 bases from V and 2 bases from J, with 7 bases in between. Germline lookup yields CDR1 MNHNY and CDR2 SVGAGI (reference sequence). There are 14 residues in the CDR3. The CDR3 region is CASSYGGTYNEQFF. CDR3 coding DNA: TGTGCCAGCAGTTACGGGGGGACCTACAATGAGCAGTTCTTC.

This clone was seen only a few times. The chain recombines TRBV28 with TRBJ2-7; 8 bases fit TRBD1. In germline, CDR1 is MDHEN, CDR2 SYDVKM. V was pared by 9 bases and J by 3 bases, with 4 bases of the junction left unmatched. The CDR3 extends over 12 amino acids. CDR3 residues: CASNGQGYEQYF. The CDR3 DNA is TGTGCCAGTAATGGACAGGGCTACGAGCAGTACTTC.

The genes are TRBV7-9 and TRBJ1-1; 7 nucleotides match TRBD1. The CDR3 length is 16 residues. Looked up from germline, CDR1 is SEHNR and CDR2 is FQNEAQ (reference sequence). Germline trimming cut 5 bases from V and 6 bases from J; bases unmatched to any gene: 15. CDR3 DNA sequence: TGTGCCAGCAGCCCTAGAGGGGGCGGGGGGCCCCCTGAAGCTTTCTTT. Encoded protein: CASSPRGGGGPPEAFF. Variable domain in full (rest from reference TRBV7-9 and TRBJ1-1): DTGVSQNPRHKITKRGQNVTFRCDPISEHNRLYWYRQTLGQGPEFLTYFQNEAQLEKSRLLSDRFSAERPKGSFSTLEIQRTEQGDSAMYLCASSPRGGGGPPEAFFGQGTRLTVV.

This clone was detected ten times or more. The rearrangement links TRBV4-2 to TRBJ1-2, with 8 bases lining up with TRBD1. Trimming at V came to 2 bases and at J to 6 bases, leaving 5 bases not matched to a gene. Germline assignment: CDR1 LGHNA and CDR2 YNFKEQ. The CDR3 loop spans 14 amino acids. CDR3 nucleotide sequence: TGTGCCAGCAGCCAACAACAGGGGGATGATGGCTACACCTTC. Translating it yields CASSQQQGDDGYTF.

The J gene is TRBJ1-1, the V gene TRBV7-3; D is undetermined. V dropped 4 bases and J dropped 2 bases, with 11 bases sitting between them. This CDR3 is built from 14 residues. Germline V gene lookup returns CDR1 SGHTA and CDR2 FQGTGA. In nucleotides, the CDR3 is TGTGCCAGCAGCTCAGATTCAGGAAACACTGAAGCTTTCTTT. Translation: CASSSDSGNTEAFF.

The chain carries TRBV7-6 and TRBJ2-1; 7 bases match TRBD2. The CDR3 sequence is 15 residues long. CDR1 and CDR2 from the germline V gene are SGHVS and FNYEAQ. V was clipped by 5 bases and J by 0 bases; unmatched bases: 4. CDR3 in DNA: TGTGCCAGCAGCCCACTAGCGCACTCCTACAATGAGCAGTTCTTC. The encoded protein is CASSPLAHSYNEQFF.

This chain uses TRBV6-1 with TRBJ1-1; D is uncertain. V lost 6 bases and J lost 7, with 12 bases in between. This CDR3 spans 12 amino acids. The germline gives CDR1 MNHNS, CDR2 SASEGT. CDR3 nucleotides: TGTGCCAGCAGCCACCGCCTCGGTGAAGCTTTCTTT. Translating gives CASSHRLGEAFF.

The genes are TRBV30 and TRBJ2-7; tentatively, D is TRBD1 (6 bases). Germline CDR1 reads GTSNPN; CDR2 reads SVGIG (reference sequence). The CDR3 runs to 13 residues. V lost 0 bases to trimming and J lost 6 bases, with 12 bases between them. DNA for the CDR3: TGTGCCTGGAGTGTACAAACAGGGACCGAGCAGTACTTC. The encoded protein is CAWSVQTGTEQYF.

The rearrangement links TRBV7-9 to TRBJ1-2; TRBD1 agrees at 7 bases. The CDR3 spans 14 residues. Germline V CDR1 and CDR2: SEHNR, FQNEAQ (reference sequence). Trimming took 5 bases from V and 1 from J; bases not matched to a gene: 4. The CDR3: CASSVYRGNYGYTF. CDR3 nucleotide sequence: TGTGCCAGCAGCGTATACAGGGGTAACTATGGCTACACCTTC.

The rearrangement uses TRBV10-2 and TRBJ1-2; 10 bases line up with TRBD1. The CDR3 covers 15 residues. CDR1 is WSHSY, CDR2 SAAADI, per germline. V dropped 8 bases and J dropped 8; count of bases not matched to a gene: 14. In DNA, the CDR3 is TGCGCCAGCGCCGGGACAGGGGCCTCGAGGGGGGGCTACACCTTC. This encodes CASAGTGASRGGYTF.

The chain combines TRBV7-9 with TRBJ2-1; TRBD2 matches at 10 bases. The CDR3 covers 17 residues. Germline assignment: CDR1 SEHNR and CDR2 FQNEAQ (reference sequence). V lost 5 bases and J lost 0; bases outside the gene matches: 7. The DNA of the CDR3 is TGTGCCAGCAGCAAACTAGCGGGAATTTACTCCTACAATGAGCAGTTCTTC. It yields the protein CASSKLAGIYSYNEQFF.